Below are 27 T cell receptor beta chains sequenced from a single sample in a study of blood T cell repertoires in COVID-19. The protocol was immunoSEQ multiplex PCR, while the TCRdb copy is restricted to in-frame clones and leaves out a portion. The sample carries a few hundred thousand clones, about nine tenths recorded once. The material sequenced was peripheral blood. All receptors derive from a woman aged 60 to 75 with COVID-19, enrolled during active disease.

V usage is TRBV7-9 and J usage is TRBJ1-2, with 9 bases matching TRBD1. Germline V gives CDR1 SEHNR, CDR2 FQNEAQ (reference sequence). The CDR3 sequence is 15 residues long. After removal of 4 bases from V and 4 bases from J, the junction contained 7 bases not matched to a gene. The CDR3 region is CASSSDRGTRYGYTF. The DNA for the CDR3 is TGTGCCAGCAGCTCTGACAGGGGGACTCGCTATGGCTACACCTTC. Together with reference TRBV7-9 and TRBJ1-2, the CDR3 gives the full variable domain: DTGVSQNPRHKITKRGQNVTFRCDPISEHNRLYWYRQTLGQGPEFLTYFQNEAQLEKSRLLSDRFSAERPKGSFSTLEIQRTEQGDSAMYLCASSSDRGTRYGYTFGSGTRLTVV.

This chain uses TRBV30 with TRBJ2-2; TRBD2 matches 12 bases. The CDR3 has 16 amino acids. Germline V CDR1 and CDR2: GTSNPN, SVGIG (reference sequence). J was trimmed by 4 bases and V by 7 bases; bases with no gene match: 10. The CDR3 loop is CAFYSGLAGPTGELFF. In nucleotides, the CDR3 is TGTGCCTTCTACTCGGGACTAGCGGGTCCCACCGGGGAGCTGTTTTTT.

The chain joins TRBV5-5 to TRBJ1-5; D perhaps matches TRBD1 (6 bases). This CDR3 is built from 16 residues. The V end lost 4 bases, the J end lost 3 bases, and 17 bases lay between the germline ends. Looked up from germline, CDR1 is SGHKS and CDR2 is YYEKEE (reference sequence). The CDR3 loop is CASSPRGDMINQPQHF. CDR3 nucleotides: TGTGCCAGCAGCCCACGGGGGGACATGATCAATCAGCCCCAGCATTTT.

This sequence joins TRBV28 and TRBJ1-2; maybe TRBD1 (5 bases). CDR1 and CDR2 (germline): MDHEN, SYDVKM. The CDR3 sequence is 14 residues long. Trimming shortened V by 1 base and J by 4 bases, and 10 bases separated the two germline ends. The CDR3 here is CASSLYNRLYGYTF. The CDR3 DNA sequence: TGTGCCAGCAGTTTATATAACAGGCTCTATGGCTACACCTTC.

The chain employs TRBV14 and TRBJ1-1; TRBD1 might be the D (6 bases). This CDR3 region has 13 residues. Germline loops: CDR1 SGHDN, CDR2 FVKESK. Trimming removed 4 bases from V and 4 bases from J, with 10 bases in between. The CDR3, as DNA: TGTGCCAGCAGCCTACAAGGGGGCACTGAAGCTTTCTTT. Encoded protein: CASSLQGGTEAFF.

The chain recombines TRBV2 with TRBJ1-2, with 7 bases aligning to TRBD1. CDR1 SNHLY and CDR2 FYNNEI come from the germline V gene. V lost 6 bases, J lost 0 bases, and 4 bases stayed unmatched. The CDR3 contains 14 residues. The chain's CDR3 is CASSRQGTNYGYTF. CDR3 in DNA: TGTGCCAGCAGCCGACAGGGAACTAACTATGGCTACACCTTC.

The V and J genes are TRBV13 and TRBJ1-2, with a possible D match to TRBD1 (6 bases). The germline CDR1 and CDR2 sequences are PRHDT and FYEKMQ (reference sequence). This CDR3 contains 13 residues. The V end was cut by 5 bases, the J end by 4 bases, with 11 bases between. The CDR3 loop is CASSRDTGYGYTF. The CDR3, as DNA: TGTGCCAGCAGCCGGGACACCGGCTATGGCTACACCTTC.

The chain has TRBV7-8 and TRBJ2-1, with 10 bases aligning to TRBD2. With V trimmed by 3 bases and J by 5 bases, 10 bases remained unmatched. The germline V gene has CDR1 SGHVS and CDR2 FQNEAQ. This CDR3 comprises 17 residues. The CDR3 DNA follows: TGTGCCAGCAGCTTCTCGATACAGCGGGGGGGAAACAATGAGCAGTTCTTC. It is translated as CASSFSIQRGGNNEQFF.

The V call is TRBV5-1, the J call TRBJ1-3, with 8 bases fitting TRBD1. The V and J ends lost 4 bases and 4 bases, in that order; junction bases with no gene match: 7. The germline V gene encodes CDR1 SGHRS and CDR2 YFSETQ. This CDR3 is built from 15 residues. CDR3 protein: CASSAGQAAGNTIYF. DNA for the CDR3: TGCGCCAGCAGCGCGGGACAGGCGGCAGGAAACACCATATATTTT.

V and J are TRBV27 and TRBJ1-2; 7 nucleotides agree with TRBD1. The CDR3 loop spans 13 amino acids. Germline CDR1 reads MNHEY; CDR2 reads SMNVEV (reference sequence). J was trimmed by 6 bases and V by 4 bases; bases with no gene match: 5. CDR3 nucleotide sequence: TGTGCCAGCAGTTCTTACAGGGGAAATGGCTACACCTTC. Amino acid sequence: CASSSYRGNGYTF.

The chain has TRBV6-5 and TRBJ2-7, with TRBD2 matching 7 bases. V shed 8 bases and J 1 base; nucleotides not matched to a gene: 5. Germline V gene data show CDR1 as MNHEY and CDR2 as SVGAGI. The CDR3 runs to 13 residues. The CDR3 DNA is TGTGCCAGCGAGGTCGGGGGGTCCTACGAGCAGTACTTC. Residues: CASEVGGSYEQYF.

The chain couples TRBV6-6 to TRBJ2-1; D might be TRBD2 (6 bases). V dropped 7 bases and J dropped 8 bases, with 9 bases sitting between them. This CDR3 has 11 amino acids. From germline, CDR1 is MNHNY and CDR2 SVGAGI (reference sequence). The CDR3 reads CASTGLHEQFF. CDR3 coding DNA: TGTGCCAGCACGGGACTCCATGAGCAGTTCTTC.

The chain uses TRBV5-1 and TRBJ2-7; 8 bases agree with TRBD1. The CDR3 consists of 15 residues. V was pared by 0 bases and J by 6 bases, with 8 bases of the junction left unmatched. CDR1 is SGHRS and CDR2 is YFSETQ in the germline V gene. CDR3 bases: TGCGCCAGCAGCTTGGATGGCAGGGGGCTAGGCGAGCAGTACTTC. Protein: CASSLDGRGLGEQYF. Based on the CDR3 plus reference TRBV5-1 and TRBJ2-7, the full variable domain is KAGVTQTPRYLIKTRGQQVTLSCSPISGHRSVSWYQQTPGQGLQFLFEYFSETQRNKGNFPGRFSGRQFSNSRSEMNVSTLELGDSALYLCASSLDGRGLGEQYFGPGTRLTVT.

V is TRBV6-6 and J is TRBJ1-2, with 7 bases matching TRBD1. Trimming cost V 5 bases and J 7 bases; bases outside gene matches: 13. This CDR3 comprises 15 residues. Germline V gives CDR1 MNHNY, CDR2 SVGAGI (reference sequence). DNA for the CDR3: TGTGCCAGCAGTGATCCACGAGGGGGCCGGGGTGGCTACACCTTC. This sequence encodes CASSDPRGGRGGYTF.

The chain employs TRBV5-6 and TRBJ1-2, with TRBD1 matching 7 bases. The CDR3 is 13 residues long. J lost 6 bases, V lost 5 bases, and 7 bases had no gene match. The V gene's germline CDR1 is SGHDT and CDR2 YYEEEE. CDR3 residues: CASSPTGNHGYTF. CDR3 nucleotide sequence: TGTGCCAGCAGTCCGACAGGGAATCATGGCTACACCTTC.

This rearrangement joins TRBV6-1 to TRBJ1-1; 7 positions agree with TRBD1. Looked up from germline, CDR1 is MNHNS and CDR2 is SASEGT. There are 16 residues in the CDR3. With V trimmed by 4 bases and J by 6 bases, 14 bases remained unmatched. CDR3 DNA: TGTGCCAGCAGTGCCTACCGGGACAGTGGTACGCCTGAAGCTTTCTTT. Its translation: CASSAYRDSGTPEAFF.

The chain joins TRBV7-8 to TRBJ1-1, with a possible D match to TRBD1 (5 bases). Germline V lookup: CDR1 SGHVS, CDR2 FQNEAQ. Trimming left V 3 bases short and J 11 bases short, with 13 bases between. The CDR3 totals 12 residues. This CDR3 reads CASSFVNRPAFF. The CDR3 DNA sequence: TGTGCCAGCAGCTTTGTTAACAGGCCCGCTTTCTTT. Supplemented by reference TRBV7-8 and TRBJ1-1, the full variable domain reads GAGVSQSPRYKVAKRGQDVALRCDPISGHVSLFWYQQALGQGPEFLTYFQNEAQLDKSGLPSDRFFAERPEGSVSTLKIQRTQQEDSAVYLCASSFVNRPAFFGQGTRLTVV.

This rearrangement joins TRBV4-1 to TRBJ1-1; 7 bases fit TRBD1. Trimming removed 8 bases from V and 5 bases from J; junction bases left unmatched: 11. This CDR3 spans 14 amino acids. Germline CDR1 reads MGHRA; CDR2 reads YSYEKL. The CDR3 region has the DNA TGCGCCAGCGGGAGGTTAGGGGGCCGGACTGAAGCTTTCTTT. Its protein is CASGRLGGRTEAFF.

This clone showed up just once. The CDR3 is CASSSPRGASGYTF. As DNA, the CDR3 is TGTGCCAGCAGCTCCCCGCGGGGGGCGTCCGGCTACACCTTC. The rearrangement joins TRBV7-2 to TRBJ1-2, with D tentatively TRBD1 (6 bases). The CDR3 is 14 residues long. Per the germline V gene, CDR1 is SGHTA and CDR2 is FQGNSA. V dropped 4 bases and J dropped 8 bases, with 17 bases sitting between them.

This chain connects TRBV7-2 to TRBJ2-7; D uncertain. V shed 5 bases and J shed 2 bases, with 13 bases lying between them. The CDR3 runs to 14 residues. The germline gives CDR1 SGHTA, CDR2 FQGNSA. CDR3 protein: CASSHYLETYEQYF. In DNA form, the CDR3 reads TGTGCCAGCAGCCACTACCTGGAGACCTACGAGCAGTACTTC.

This clone was recorded once. V is TRBV14 and J is TRBJ1-1; D might be TRBD1 (6 bases). The germline V gene has CDR1 SGHDN and CDR2 FVKESK. The CDR3 extends over 16 amino acids. V was pared by 4 bases and J by 2 bases, with 17 bases between. The CDR3 nucleotides are TGTGCCAGCAGCCGATTACAGGGTGGGCCCAACACTGAAGCTTTCTTT. It translates to CASSRLQGGPNTEAFF.

This chain's CDR3 is CASSGRLGGFVRTGELFF. CDR3 nucleotide sequence: TGTGCCAGCAGTGGGCGGTTGGGGGGATTTGTGAGAACCGGGGAGCTGTTTTTT. The chain employs TRBV27 and TRBJ2-2, with D tentatively TRBD2 (6 bases). The CDR3 consists of 18 residues. CDR1 is MNHEY, CDR2 SMNVEV, per germline (reference sequence). Between the trimmed V and J ends, which lost 5 bases and 5 bases, there was a span of 24 bases.

CDR3 in DNA: TGTGCCAGCGCCAATGAGAGGAATGAAAAACTGTTTTTT. Its protein is CASANERNEKLFF. The chain combines TRBV6-5 with TRBJ1-4; D uncertain. The CDR3 contains 13 residues. Trimming removed 8 bases from V and 5 bases from J, with 12 bases in between. Germline V gene lookup returns CDR1 MNHEY and CDR2 SVGAGI.

V usage is TRBV7-3 and J usage is TRBJ2-3; the D gene is possibly TRBD2 (6 bases). CDR1 SGHTA and CDR2 FQGTGA come from the germline V gene. V gave up 2 bases and J gave up 2 bases, with 11 bases separating them. The CDR3 has 15 residues. CDR3 coding DNA: TGTGCCAGCAGCTTAGCGGGGCTTTACACAGATACGCAGTATTTT. It specifies CASSLAGLYTDTQYF. The entire variable domain, with the rest obtained from reference TRBV7-3 and TRBJ2-3, is as follows: GAGVSQTPSNKVTEKGKYVELRCDPISGHTALYWYRQSLGQGPEFLIYFQGTGAADDSGLPNDRFFAVRPEGSVSTLKIQRTERGDSAVYLCASSLAGLYTDTQYFGPGTRLTVL.

The genes are TRBV11-2 and TRBJ1-2; no firm D call. This CDR3 has 12 residues. Deletions cut 8 bases from V and 8 bases from J, with 15 bases between. Germline V CDR1 and CDR2: SGHAT, FQNNGV. The CDR3 sequence is CASLTPGGGYTF. CDR3 nucleotides: TGTGCCAGCCTCACCCCAGGCGGGGGCTACACCTTC. Using reference TRBV11-2 and TRBJ1-2 for the parts outside the CDR3, the full variable domain is EAGVAQSPRYKIIEKRQSVAFWCNPISGHATLYWYQQILGQGPKLLIQFQNNGVVDDSQLPKDRFSAERLKGVDSTLKIQPAKLEDSAVYLCASLTPGGGYTFGSGTRLTVV.

V gene TRBV19 combines with J gene TRBJ1-5, with TRBD1 identical over 8 bases. In germline, CDR1 is LNHDA, CDR2 SQIVND (reference sequence). The CDR3 has 16 amino acids. The V and J ends lost 9 bases and 3 bases, in that order; junction bases with no gene match: 13. The chain's CDR3 is CARLLFVTGVNQPQHF. In nucleotides, the CDR3 is TGTGCCAGACTCTTATTTGTGACAGGGGTCAATCAGCCCCAGCATTTT.

The chain employs TRBV11-2 and TRBJ2-7, with D perhaps matching TRBD1 (6 bases). The germline V gene has CDR1 SGHAT and CDR2 FQNNGV. Deletions cut 5 bases from V and 3 bases from J, with 14 bases between. The CDR3 has 14 amino acids. In nucleotides, the CDR3 is TGTGCCAGCAGCCCGGATAGAGGGGGCTACGAGCAGTACTTC. Translating gives CASSPDRGGYEQYF.